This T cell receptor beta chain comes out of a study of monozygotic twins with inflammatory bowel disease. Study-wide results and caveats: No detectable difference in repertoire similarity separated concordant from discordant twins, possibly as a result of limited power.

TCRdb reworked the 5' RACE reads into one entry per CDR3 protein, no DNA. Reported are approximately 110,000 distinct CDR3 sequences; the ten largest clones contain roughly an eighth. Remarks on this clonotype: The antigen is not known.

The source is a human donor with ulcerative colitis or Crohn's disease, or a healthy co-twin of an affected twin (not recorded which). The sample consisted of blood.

The CDR3 loop reads CASSLEGLTNEKLFF. The gene calls are TRBV7-2 and TRBJ1-4; there is no DNA to check the TCRdb D call of TRBD1. The CDR3 consists of 15 residues. Per the germline V gene, CDR1 is SGHTA and CDR2 is FQGNSA.